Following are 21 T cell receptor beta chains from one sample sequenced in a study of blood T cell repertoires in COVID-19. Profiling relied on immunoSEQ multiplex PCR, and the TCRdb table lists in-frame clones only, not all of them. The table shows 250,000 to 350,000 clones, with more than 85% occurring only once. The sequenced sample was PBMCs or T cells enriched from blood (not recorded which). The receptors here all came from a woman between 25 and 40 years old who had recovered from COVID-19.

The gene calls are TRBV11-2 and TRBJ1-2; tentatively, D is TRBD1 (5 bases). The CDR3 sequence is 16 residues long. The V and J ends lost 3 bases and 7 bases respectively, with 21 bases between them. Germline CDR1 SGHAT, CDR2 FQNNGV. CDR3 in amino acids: CASSLSQGRGNFGYTF. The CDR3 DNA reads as TGTGCCAGCAGCTTGAGTCAGGGAAGGGGCAATTTTGGCTACACCTTC.

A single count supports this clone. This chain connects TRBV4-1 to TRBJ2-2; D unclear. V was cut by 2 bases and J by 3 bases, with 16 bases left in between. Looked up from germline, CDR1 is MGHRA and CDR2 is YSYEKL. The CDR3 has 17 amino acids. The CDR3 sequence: CASSQHAARLDTGELFF. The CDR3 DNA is TGCGCCAGCAGCCAACATGCAGCGCGCTTAGACACCGGGGAGCTGTTTTTT.

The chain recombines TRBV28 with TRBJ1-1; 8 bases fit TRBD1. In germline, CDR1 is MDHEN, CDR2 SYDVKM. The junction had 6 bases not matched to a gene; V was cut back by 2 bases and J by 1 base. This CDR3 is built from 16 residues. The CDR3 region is CASSLVRTGRNTEAFF. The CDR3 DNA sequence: TGTGCCAGCAGTTTAGTCCGGACAGGGAGGAACACTGAAGCTTTCTTT.

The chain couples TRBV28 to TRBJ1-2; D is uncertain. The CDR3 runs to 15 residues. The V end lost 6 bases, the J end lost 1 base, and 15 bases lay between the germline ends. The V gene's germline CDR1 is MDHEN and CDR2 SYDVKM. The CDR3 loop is CASRPGLNFNYGYTF. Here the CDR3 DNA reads TGTGCCAGCAGACCCGGACTCAATTTTAACTATGGCTACACCTTC.

CDR3 in amino acids: CSGRQGGTEAFF. CDR3 sequence (DNA): TGCAGCGGACGACAGGGAGGAACTGAAGCTTTCTTT. The chain is built from TRBV29-1 and TRBJ1-1, with 7 bases matching TRBD1. Looked up from germline, CDR1 is SQVTM and CDR2 is ANQGSEA. Trimming took 7 bases from V and 5 from J; bases not matched to a gene: 7. The CDR3 consists of 12 residues.

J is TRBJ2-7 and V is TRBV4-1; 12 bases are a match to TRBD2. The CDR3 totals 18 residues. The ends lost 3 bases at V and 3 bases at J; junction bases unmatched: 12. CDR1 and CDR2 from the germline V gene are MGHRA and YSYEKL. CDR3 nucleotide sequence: TGCGCCAGCAGCCAGTTTTCTAGCGGGGGGGCCCACTTCTACGAGCAGTACTTC. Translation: CASSQFSSGGAHFYEQYF.

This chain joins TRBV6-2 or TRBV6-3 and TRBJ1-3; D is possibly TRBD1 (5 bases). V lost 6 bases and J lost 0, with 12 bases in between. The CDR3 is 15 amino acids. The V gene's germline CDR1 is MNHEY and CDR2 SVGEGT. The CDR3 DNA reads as TGTGCCAGCAGCCCGGACAACCACTCTGGAAACACCATATATTTT. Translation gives CASSPDNHSGNTIYF.

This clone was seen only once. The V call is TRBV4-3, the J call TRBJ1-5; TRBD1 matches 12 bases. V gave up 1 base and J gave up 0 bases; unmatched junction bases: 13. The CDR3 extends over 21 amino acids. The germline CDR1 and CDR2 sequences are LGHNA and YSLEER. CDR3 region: CASSQVRRGQGANFSNQPQHF. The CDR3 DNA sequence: TGCGCCAGCAGCCAAGTTCGAAGGGGACAGGGGGCTAACTTTAGCAATCAGCCCCAGCATTTT.

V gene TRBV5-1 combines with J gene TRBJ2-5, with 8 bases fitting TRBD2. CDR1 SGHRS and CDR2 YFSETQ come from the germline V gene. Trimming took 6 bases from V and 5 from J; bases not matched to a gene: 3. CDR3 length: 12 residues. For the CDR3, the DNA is TGCGCCAGCACTGCGGGGGGTGAGACCCAGTACTTC. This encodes CASTAGGETQYF. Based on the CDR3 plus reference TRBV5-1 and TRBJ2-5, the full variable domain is KAGVTQTPRYLIKTRGQQVTLSCSPISGHRSVSWYQQTPGQGLQFLFEYFSETQRNKGNFPGRFSGRQFSNSRSEMNVSTLELGDSALYLCASTAGGETQYFGPGTRLLVL.

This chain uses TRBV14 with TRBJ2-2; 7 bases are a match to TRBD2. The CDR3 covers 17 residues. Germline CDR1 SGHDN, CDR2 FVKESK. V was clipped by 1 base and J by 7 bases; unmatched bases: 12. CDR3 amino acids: CASSQGGRYMGFGELFF. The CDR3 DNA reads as TGTGCCAGCAGCCAAGGCGGGAGATATATGGGGTTCGGGGAGCTGTTTTTT.

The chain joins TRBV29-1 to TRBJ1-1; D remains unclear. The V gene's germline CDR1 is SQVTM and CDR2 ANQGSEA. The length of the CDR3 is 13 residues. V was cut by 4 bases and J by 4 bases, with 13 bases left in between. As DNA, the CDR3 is TGCAGCGTTGTGTACTCGGTAAGCACTGAAGCTTTCTTT. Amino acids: CSVVYSVSTEAFF.

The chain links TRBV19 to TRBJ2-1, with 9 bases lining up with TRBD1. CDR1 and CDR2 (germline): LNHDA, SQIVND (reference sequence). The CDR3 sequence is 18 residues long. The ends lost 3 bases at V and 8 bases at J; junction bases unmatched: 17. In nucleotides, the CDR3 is TGTGCCAGTAGTATCGATCTGGTGGAAACAGGGGGCCTCGATGAGCAGTTCTTC. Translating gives CASSIDLVETGGLDEQFF. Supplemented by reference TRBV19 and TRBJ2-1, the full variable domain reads DGGITQSPKYLFRKEGQNVTLSCEQNLNHDAMYWYRQDPGQGLRLIYYSQIVNDFQKGDIAEGYSVSREKKESFPLTVTSAQKNPTAFYLCASSIDLVETGGLDEQFFGPGTRLTVL.

The CDR3 DNA is TGTGCCAGCAGCTTAGAGCTTGGTGGCGCCAGGGGTTCTTCAACTGAAGCTTTCTTT. Amino acid sequence: CASSLELGGARGSSTEAFF. The rearrangement joins TRBV7-2 to TRBJ1-1, with TRBD1 as a possible D gene (6 bases). This CDR3 has 19 residues. Trimming removed 1 base at V and 5 bases at J, with 26 bases between. The germline V gene has CDR1 SGHTA and CDR2 FQGNSA. Full variable domain (remainder filled in from reference TRBV7-2 and TRBJ1-1): GAGVSQSPSNKVTEKGKDVELRCDPISGHTALYWYRQSLGQGLEFLIYFQGNSAPDKSGLPSDRFSAERTGGSVSTLTIQRTQQEDSAVYLCASSLELGGARGSSTEAFFGQGTRLTVV.

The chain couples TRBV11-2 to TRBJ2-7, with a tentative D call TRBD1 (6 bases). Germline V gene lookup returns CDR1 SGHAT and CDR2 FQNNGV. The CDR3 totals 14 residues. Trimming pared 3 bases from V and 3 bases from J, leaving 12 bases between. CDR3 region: CASSLSRGDYEQYF. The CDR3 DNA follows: TGTGCCAGCAGCTTGAGCAGGGGAGACTACGAGCAGTACTTC.

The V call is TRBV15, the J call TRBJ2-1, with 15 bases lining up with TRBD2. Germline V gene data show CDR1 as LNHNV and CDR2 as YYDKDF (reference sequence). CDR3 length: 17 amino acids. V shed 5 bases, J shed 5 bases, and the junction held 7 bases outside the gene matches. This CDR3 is CATSGGLAGGRNNEQFF. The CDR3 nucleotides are TGTGCCACCAGCGGAGGACTAGCGGGGGGGAGGAACAATGAGCAGTTCTTC. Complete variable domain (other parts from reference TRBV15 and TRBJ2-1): DAMVIQNPRYQVTQFGKPVTLSCSQTLNHNVMYWYQQKSSQAPKLLFHYYDKDFNNEADTPDNFQSRRPNTSFCFLDIRSPGLGDTAMYLCATSGGLAGGRNNEQFFGPGTRLTVL.

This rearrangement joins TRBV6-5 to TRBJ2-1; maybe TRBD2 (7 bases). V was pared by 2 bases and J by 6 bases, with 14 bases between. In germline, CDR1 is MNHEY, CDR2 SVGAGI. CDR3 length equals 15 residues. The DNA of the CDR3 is TGTGCCAGCAGTTACGGGTCTGCGGGGGCCAATGAGCAGTTCTTC. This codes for CASSYGSAGANEQFF.

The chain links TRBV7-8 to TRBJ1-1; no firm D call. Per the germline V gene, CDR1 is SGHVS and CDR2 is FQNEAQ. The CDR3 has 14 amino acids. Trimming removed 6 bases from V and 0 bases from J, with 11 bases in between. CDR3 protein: CASSSGWVNTEAFF. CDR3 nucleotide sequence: TGTGCCAGCAGTTCGGGATGGGTGAACACTGAAGCTTTCTTT.

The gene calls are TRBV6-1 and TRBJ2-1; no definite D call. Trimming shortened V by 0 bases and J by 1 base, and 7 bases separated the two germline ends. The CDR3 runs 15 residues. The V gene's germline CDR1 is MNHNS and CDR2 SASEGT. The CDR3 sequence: CASSEALDSYNEQFF. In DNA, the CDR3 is TGTGCCAGCAGTGAAGCGCTAGATTCCTACAATGAGCAGTTCTTC.

CDR3 sequence reads: CASSSPGRAGGGAYNEQFF. CDR3 sequence (DNA): TGTGCCAGCAGCTCACCGGGCAGGGCGGGAGGAGGGGCCTACAATGAGCAGTTCTTC. The chain uses TRBV7-3 and TRBJ2-1; the match to TRBD2 covers 8 bases. CDR3 length equals 19 residues. After removal of 4 bases from V and 2 bases from J, the junction contained 16 bases not matched to a gene. The germline V gene encodes CDR1 SGHTA and CDR2 FQGTGA.

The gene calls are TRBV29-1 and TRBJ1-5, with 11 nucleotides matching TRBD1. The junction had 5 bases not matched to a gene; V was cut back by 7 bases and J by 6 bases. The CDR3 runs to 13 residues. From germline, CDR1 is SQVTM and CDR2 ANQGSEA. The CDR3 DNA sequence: TGCAGCGCCGGACAGGGGGCCGGTCAGCCCCAGCATTTT. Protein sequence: CSAGQGAGQPQHF.

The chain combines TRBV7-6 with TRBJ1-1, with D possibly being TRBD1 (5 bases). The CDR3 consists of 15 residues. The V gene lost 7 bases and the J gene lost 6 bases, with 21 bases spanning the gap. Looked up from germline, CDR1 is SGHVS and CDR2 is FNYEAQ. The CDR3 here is CASTLTYSGDSEAFF. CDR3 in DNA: TGTGCCAGCACCCTTACTTACTCGGGGGACTCTGAAGCTTTCTTT.